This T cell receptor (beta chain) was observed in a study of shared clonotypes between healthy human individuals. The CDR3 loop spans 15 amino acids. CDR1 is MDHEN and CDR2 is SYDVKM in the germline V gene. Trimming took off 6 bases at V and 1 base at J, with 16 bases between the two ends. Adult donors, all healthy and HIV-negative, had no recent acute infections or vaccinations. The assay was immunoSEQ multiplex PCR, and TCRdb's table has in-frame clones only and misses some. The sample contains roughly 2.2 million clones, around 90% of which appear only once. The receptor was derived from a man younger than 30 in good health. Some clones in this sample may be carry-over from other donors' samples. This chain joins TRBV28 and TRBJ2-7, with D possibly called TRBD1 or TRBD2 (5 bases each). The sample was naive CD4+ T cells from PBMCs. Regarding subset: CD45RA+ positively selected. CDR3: CASSRPGRFSYEQYF. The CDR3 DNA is TGTGCCAGCAGCCGCCCGGGGCGGTTTTCCTACGAGCAGTACTTC.